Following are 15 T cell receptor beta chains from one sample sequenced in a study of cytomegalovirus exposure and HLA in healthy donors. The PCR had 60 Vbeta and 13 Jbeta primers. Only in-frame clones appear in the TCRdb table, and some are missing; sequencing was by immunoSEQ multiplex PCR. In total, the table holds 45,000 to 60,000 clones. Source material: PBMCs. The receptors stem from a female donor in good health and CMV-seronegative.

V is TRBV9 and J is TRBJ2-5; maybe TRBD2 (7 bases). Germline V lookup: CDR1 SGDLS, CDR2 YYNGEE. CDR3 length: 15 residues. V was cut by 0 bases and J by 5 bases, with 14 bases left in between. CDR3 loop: CASSVDAGAGETQYF. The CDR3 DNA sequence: TGTGCCAGCAGCGTAGACGCGGGGGCCGGGGAGACCCAGTACTTC.

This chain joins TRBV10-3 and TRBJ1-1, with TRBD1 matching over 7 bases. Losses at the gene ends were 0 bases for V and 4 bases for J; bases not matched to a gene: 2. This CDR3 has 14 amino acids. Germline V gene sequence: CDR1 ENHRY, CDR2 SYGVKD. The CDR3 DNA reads TGTGCCATCAGTGAGTCGACAGGGATCACTGAAGCTTTCTTT. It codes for CAISESTGITEAFF.

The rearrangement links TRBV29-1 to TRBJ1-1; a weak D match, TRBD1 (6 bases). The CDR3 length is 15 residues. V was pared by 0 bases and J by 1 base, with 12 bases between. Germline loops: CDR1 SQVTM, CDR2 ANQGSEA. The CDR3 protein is CSVEDPGGGNTEAFF. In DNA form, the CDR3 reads TGCAGCGTTGAAGATCCGGGAGGGGGGAACACTGAAGCTTTCTTT.

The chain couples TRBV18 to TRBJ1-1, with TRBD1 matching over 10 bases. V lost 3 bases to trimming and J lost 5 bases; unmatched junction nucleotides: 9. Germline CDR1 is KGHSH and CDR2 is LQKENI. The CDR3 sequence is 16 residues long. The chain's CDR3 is CASSPPGQGLGTEAFF. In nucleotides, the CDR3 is TGTGCCAGCTCACCCCCGGGACAGGGGCTCGGTACTGAAGCTTTCTTT.

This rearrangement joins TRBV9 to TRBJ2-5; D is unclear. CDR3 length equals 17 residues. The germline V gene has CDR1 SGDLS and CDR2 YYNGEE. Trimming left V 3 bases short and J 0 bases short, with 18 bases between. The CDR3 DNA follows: TGTGCCAGCAGCGCCCTCCCGAAGGCCGGGTACCAAGAGACCCAGTACTTC. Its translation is CASSALPKAGYQETQYF. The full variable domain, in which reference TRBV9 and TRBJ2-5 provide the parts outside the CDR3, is DSGVTQTPKHLITATGQRVTLRCSPRSGDLSVYWYQQSLDQGLQFLIQYYNGEERAKGNILERFSAQQFPDLHSELNLSSLELGDSALYFCASSALPKAGYQETQYFGPGTRLLVL.

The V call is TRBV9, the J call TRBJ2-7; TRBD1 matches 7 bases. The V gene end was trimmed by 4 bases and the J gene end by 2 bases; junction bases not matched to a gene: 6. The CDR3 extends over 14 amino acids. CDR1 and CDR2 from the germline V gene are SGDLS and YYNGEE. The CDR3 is CASSSTGVAYEQYF. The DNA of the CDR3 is TGTGCCAGCAGCTCAACAGGGGTTGCCTACGAGCAGTACTTC. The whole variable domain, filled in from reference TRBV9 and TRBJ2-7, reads DSGVTQTPKHLITATGQRVTLRCSPRSGDLSVYWYQQSLDQGLQFLIQYYNGEERAKGNILERFSAQQFPDLHSELNLSSLELGDSALYFCASSSTGVAYEQYFGPGTRLTVT.

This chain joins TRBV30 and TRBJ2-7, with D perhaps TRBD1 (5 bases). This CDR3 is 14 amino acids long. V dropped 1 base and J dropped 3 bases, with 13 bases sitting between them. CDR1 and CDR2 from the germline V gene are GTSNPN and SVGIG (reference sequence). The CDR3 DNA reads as TGTGCCTGGAGTGGCCCGACAGAGATCTACGAGCAGTACTTC. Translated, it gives CAWSGPTEIYEQYF.

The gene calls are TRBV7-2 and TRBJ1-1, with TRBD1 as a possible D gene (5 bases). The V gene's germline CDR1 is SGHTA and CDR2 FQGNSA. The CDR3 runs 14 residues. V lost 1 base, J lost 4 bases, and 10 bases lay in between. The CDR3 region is CASSLVTGGTEAFF. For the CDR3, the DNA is TGTGCCAGCAGCTTAGTAACGGGGGGCACTGAAGCTTTCTTT.

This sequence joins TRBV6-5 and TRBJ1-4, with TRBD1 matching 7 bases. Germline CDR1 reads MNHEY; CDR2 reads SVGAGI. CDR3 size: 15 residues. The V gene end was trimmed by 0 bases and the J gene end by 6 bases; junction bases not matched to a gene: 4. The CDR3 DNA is TGTGCCAGCAGTTACTCGACAGGGCCTGATGAAAAACTGTTTTTT. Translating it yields CASSYSTGPDEKLFF.

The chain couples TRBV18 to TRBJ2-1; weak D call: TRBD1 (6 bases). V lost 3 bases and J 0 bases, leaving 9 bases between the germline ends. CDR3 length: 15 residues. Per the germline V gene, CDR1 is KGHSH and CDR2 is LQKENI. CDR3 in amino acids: CASSPGHSSYNEQFF. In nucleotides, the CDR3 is TGTGCCAGCTCACCGGGACATAGCTCCTACAATGAGCAGTTCTTC.

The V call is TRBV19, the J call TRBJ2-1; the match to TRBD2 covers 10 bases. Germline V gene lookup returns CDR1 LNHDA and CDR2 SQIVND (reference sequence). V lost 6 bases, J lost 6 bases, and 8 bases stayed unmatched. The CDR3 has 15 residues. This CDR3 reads CASSFLAGVINEQFF. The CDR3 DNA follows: TGTGCCAGTAGCTTCCTAGCGGGAGTTATCAATGAGCAGTTCTTC. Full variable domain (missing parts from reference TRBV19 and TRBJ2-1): DGGITQSPKYLFRKEGQNVTLSCEQNLNHDAMYWYRQDPGQGLRLIYYSQIVNDFQKGDIAEGYSVSREKKESFPLTVTSAQKNPTAFYLCASSFLAGVINEQFFGPGTRLTVL.

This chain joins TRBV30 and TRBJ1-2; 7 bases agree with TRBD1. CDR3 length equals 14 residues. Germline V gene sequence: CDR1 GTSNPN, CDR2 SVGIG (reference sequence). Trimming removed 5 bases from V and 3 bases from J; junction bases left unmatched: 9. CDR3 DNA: TGTGCCTGGGACCCGACAGGGCTGGACTATGGCTACACCTTC. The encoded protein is CAWDPTGLDYGYTF.

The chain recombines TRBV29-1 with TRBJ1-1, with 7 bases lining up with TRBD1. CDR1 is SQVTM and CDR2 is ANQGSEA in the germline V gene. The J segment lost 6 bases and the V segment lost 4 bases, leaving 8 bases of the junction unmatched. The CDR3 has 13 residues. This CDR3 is CSVAFAGGAEAFF. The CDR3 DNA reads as TGCAGCGTTGCTTTCGCAGGGGGTGCTGAAGCTTTCTTT.

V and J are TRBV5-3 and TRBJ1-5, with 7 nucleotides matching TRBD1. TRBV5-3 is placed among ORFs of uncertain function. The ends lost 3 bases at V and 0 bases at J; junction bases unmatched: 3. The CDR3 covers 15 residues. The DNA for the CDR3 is TGTGCCAGAAGCTGGGACAGAACTAGCAATCAGCCCCAGCATTTT. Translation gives CARSWDRTSNQPQHF.

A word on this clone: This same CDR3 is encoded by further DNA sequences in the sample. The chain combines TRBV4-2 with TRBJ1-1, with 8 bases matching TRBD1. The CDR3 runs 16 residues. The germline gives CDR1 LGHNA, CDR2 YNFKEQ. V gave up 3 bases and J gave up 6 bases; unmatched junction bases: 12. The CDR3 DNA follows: TGTGCCAGCAGCCAGGGGCCCGACAGGGGTTGGCCTGAAGCTTTCTTT. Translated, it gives CASSQGPDRGWPEAFF.